These T cell receptor beta chains were read from a single sample in a study of blood T cell repertoires in COVID-19. Some clones are missing from TCRdb's copy, which holds only in-frame ones; the method was immunoSEQ multiplex PCR. The sample lists a few hundred thousand clones, 80% to 90% occurring once. Sequencing input: peripheral blood. The receptors were sampled from a man aged 18-30 years who had recovered from COVID-19. CDR3s include the opening cysteine and the closing phenylalanine or tryptophan. Each record gives: D gene, clone size, V gene, J gene, CDR3 DNA, CDR3 protein. D genes are given only for firm matches. Rows give clone size only sometimes, using once, few, many, or a class for an expanded clone.

-	-	TRBV5-6	TRBJ1-2	TGTGCCAGCAGCTTCGCATCTCTCGGGGGCTACACCTTC	CASSFASLGGYTF
TRBD1	-	TRBV19	TRBJ1-2	TGTGCCAGTAGTTTGGGACAGGAGAACTATGGCTACACCTTC	CASSLGQENYGYTF
TRBD1	-	TRBV10-3	TRBJ2-5	TGTGCCTCGAGGGTCGGACAGGGTCAGGAGACCCAGTACTTC	CASRVGQGQETQYF
TRBD2	-	TRBV5-1	TRBJ2-7	TGCGCCAGCAGGGTCGGGACTAGCGGTTACGAGCAGTACTTC	CASRVGTSGYEQYF
-	-	TRBV6-5	TRBJ1-2	TGTGCCAGCAGTTATGGAGTCGGGTCCTATGGCTACACCTTC	CASSYGVGSYGYTF
TRBD1	-	TRBV16	TRBJ1-2	TGTGCCAGCAGCCAATCGATTGTACAGGGGATCTGGGGAGGCTACACCTTC	CASSQSIVQGIWGGYTF
-	few	TRBV9	TRBJ1-1	TGTGCCAGCAGCGTAGGGGGAGGGACCACTGAAGCTTTCTTT	CASSVGGGTTEAFF
-	few	TRBV29-1	TRBJ2-3	TGCAGCGTTGAAGGGGGGGGGCTAGCAAGTACGCAGTATTTT	CSVEGGGLASTQYF
-	-	TRBV25-1	TRBJ2-1	TGTGCCAGCGGCAGGGTAGGTGAGCAGTTCTTC	CASGRVGEQFF
TRBD2	-	TRBV6-5	TRBJ2-1	TGTGCCAGCAAGAGCGGGAGGGCCAATGAGCAGTTCTTC	CASKSGRANEQFF